This entry lists 5 T cell receptor beta chains sequenced from one sample in a study of early T cells in non-severe SARS-CoV-2 infection (dated by TCRdb to the early 2020s). The protocol used for the library was 5' RACE. The sequencer listed for this sample is NextSeq 500. TCRdb trimmed public reads at Q25 via fastp, called clones via MiXCR and kept in-frame beta chains. Each CDR3 protein gets just one entry, which takes the most common genes and DNA from the rows behind it. The sample profile shows 70,000 to 85,000 distinct CDR3 sequences; over 9% of them were found once. Of the sample, around 3.8% falls within the top ten clones. The sample comprised whole blood. Receptors originate from an adult who was a healthcare worker with PCR-confirmed SARS-CoV-2 infection or an uninfected control (not recorded which).

The CDR3 here is CASRTSGAGNEQFF. The CDR3, as DNA: TGCGCCAGCCGTACTAGCGGGGCCGGTAATGAGCAGTTCTTC. The chain couples TRBV5-1 to TRBJ2-1; 10 bases map to TRBD2. CDR1 is SGHRS and CDR2 is YFSETQ in the germline V gene. The CDR3 is 14 residues long. V lost 7 bases and J lost 7; bases outside the gene matches: 8.

V is TRBV27 and J is TRBJ2-7, with 9 nucleotides matching TRBD2. V was pared by 5 bases and J by 7 bases, with 12 bases of the junction left unmatched. CDR1 and CDR2 from the germline V gene are MNHEY and SMNVEV (reference sequence). There are 15 residues in the CDR3. CDR3 sequence (DNA): TGTGCCAGCAGTCCTTTGACTAGCGGCCTAGAGGAGCAGTACTTC. This encodes CASSPLTSGLEEQYF.

This clonotype was counted many times. This chain uses TRBV29-1 with TRBJ2-3; D is undetermined. CDR3 length equals 11 residues. V was clipped by 6 bases and J by 6 bases, with 10 bases between them. Germline CDR1 SQVTM, CDR2 ANQGSEA. The CDR3 is CSVVPIDTQYF. The CDR3 coding sequence is TGCAGCGTGGTCCCAATTGATACGCAGTATTTT.

The V call is TRBV6-2 or TRBV6-3, the J call TRBJ2-5; no clear D. Germline V gene lookup returns CDR1 MNHEY and CDR2 SVGEGT. V gave up 2 bases and J gave up 2 bases, with 3 bases separating them. The CDR3 has 12 amino acids. The CDR3 nucleotides read TGTGCCAGCAGTTACGCTCAAGAGACCCAGTACTTC. Amino acid sequence: CASSYAQETQYF.

This clonotype was counted only a few times. The chain carries TRBV27 and TRBJ2-7; D might be TRBD2 (6 bases). The CDR3 has 13 amino acids. V was cut by 6 bases and J by 5 bases, with 14 bases left in between. In germline, CDR1 is MNHEY, CDR2 SMNVEV (reference sequence). The CDR3 loop is CASSSGLPDEQYF. For the CDR3, the DNA is TGTGCCAGCAGCTCGGGACTCCCGGACGAGCAGTACTTC.